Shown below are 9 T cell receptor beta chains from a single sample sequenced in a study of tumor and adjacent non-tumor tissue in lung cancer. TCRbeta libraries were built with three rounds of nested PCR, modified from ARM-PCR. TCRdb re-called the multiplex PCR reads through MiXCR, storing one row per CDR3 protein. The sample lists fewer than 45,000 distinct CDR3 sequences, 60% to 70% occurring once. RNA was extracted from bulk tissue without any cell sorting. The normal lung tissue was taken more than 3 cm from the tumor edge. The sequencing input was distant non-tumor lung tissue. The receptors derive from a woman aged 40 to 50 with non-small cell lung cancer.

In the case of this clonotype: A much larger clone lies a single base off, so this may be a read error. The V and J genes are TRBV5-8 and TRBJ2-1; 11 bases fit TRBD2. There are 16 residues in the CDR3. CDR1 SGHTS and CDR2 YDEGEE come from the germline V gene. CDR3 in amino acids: CTSSFPLAGGPGEQFF. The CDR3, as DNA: TGTACCAGCAGCTTTCCCTTAGCGGGAGGGCCCGGAGAGCAGTTCTTC.

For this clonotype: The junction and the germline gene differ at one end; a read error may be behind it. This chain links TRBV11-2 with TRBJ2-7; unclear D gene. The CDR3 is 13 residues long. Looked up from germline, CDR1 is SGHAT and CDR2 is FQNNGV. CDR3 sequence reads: CTSSQDLSYEQYF. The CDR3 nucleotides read TGTACCAGCAGCCAAGACCTTTCCTACGAGCAGTACTTC. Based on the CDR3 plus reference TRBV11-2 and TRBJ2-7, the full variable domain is EAGVAQSPRYKIIEKRQSVAFWCNPISGHATLYWYQQILGQGPKLLIQFQNNGVVDDSQLPKDRFSAERLKGVDSTLKIQPAKLEDSAVYLCTSSQDLSYEQYFGPGTRLTVT.

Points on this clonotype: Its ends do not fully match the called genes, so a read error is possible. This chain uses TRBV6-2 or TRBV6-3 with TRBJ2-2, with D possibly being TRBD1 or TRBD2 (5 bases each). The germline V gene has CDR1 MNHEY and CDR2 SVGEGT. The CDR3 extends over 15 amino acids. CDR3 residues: CAGSYGAHKTGELFF. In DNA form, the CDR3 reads TGTGCCGGCAGTTACGGGGCGCATAAGACCGGGGAGCTGTTTTTT.

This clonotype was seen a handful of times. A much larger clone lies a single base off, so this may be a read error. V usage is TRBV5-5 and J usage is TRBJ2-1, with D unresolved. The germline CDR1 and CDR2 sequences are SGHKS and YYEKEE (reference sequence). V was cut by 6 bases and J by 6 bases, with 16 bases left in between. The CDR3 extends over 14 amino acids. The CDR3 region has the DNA TGTGCCAGCAACTTTTCTAGTTTGGTCAATGAGCAGTTCTTC. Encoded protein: CASNFSSLVNEQFF.

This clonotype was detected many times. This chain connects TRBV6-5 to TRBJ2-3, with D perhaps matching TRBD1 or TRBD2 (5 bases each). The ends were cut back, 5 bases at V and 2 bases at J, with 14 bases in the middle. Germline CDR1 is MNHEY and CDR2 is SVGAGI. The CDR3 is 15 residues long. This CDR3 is CASSHRDRSTDTQYF. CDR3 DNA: TGTGCCAGCAGTCACCGGGACCGTTCCACAGATACGCAGTATTTT.

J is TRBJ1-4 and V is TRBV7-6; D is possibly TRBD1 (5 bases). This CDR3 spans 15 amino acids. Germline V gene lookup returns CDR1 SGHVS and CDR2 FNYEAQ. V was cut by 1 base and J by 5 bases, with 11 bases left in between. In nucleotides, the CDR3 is TGTGCCAGCAGCTTAGGCGGGGCGCCCAATGAAAAACTGTTTTTT. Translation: CASSLGGAPNEKLFF.

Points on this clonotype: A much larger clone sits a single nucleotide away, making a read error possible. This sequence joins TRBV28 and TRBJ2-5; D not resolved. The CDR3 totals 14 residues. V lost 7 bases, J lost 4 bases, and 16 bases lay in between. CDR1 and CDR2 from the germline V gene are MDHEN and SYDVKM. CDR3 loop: CASTDSPGGETQYF. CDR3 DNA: TGTGCCAGCACCGACTCGCCGGGTGGAGAGACCCAGTACTTC.

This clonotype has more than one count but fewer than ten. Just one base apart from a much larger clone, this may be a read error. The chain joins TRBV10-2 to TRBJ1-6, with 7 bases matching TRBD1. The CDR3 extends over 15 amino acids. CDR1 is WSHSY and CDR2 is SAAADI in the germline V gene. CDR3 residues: CASGDRASHNSPLHF. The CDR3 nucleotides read TGCGCCAGCGGTGACAGGGCTTCGCATAATTCACCCCTCCACTTT.

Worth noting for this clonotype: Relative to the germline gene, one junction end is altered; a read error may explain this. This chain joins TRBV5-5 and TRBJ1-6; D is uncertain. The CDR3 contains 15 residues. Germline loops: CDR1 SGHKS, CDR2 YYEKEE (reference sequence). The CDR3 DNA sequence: TGTGCCAGCAGCTTTCAGCTCAGGCGAAATTCACCACTCCACTTT. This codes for CASSFQLRRNSPLHF.